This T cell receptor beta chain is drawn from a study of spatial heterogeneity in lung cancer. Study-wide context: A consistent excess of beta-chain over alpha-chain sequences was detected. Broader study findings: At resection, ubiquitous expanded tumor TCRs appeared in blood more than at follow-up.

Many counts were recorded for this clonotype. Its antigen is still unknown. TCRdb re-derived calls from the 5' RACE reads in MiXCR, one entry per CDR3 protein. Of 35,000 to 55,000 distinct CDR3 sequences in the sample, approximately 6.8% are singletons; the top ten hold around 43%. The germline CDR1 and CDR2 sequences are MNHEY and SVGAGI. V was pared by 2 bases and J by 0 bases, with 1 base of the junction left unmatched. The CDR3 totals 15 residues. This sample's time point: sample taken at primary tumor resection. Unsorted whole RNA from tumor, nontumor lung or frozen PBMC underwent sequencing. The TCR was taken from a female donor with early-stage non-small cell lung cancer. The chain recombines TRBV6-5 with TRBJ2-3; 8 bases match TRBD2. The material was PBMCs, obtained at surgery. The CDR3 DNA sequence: TGTGCCAGCAGTTACGGCGGGGGGAGCACAGATACGCAGTATTTT. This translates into CASSYGGGSTDTQYF.